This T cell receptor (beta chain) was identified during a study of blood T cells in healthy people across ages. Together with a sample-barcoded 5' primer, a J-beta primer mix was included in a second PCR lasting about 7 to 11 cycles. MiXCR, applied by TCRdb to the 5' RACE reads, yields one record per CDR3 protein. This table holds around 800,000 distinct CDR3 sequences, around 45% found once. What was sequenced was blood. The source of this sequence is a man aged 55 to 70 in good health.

As DNA, the CDR3 is TGTGCCATCAGAGAACAGGGTCTAGGAGAAAAACTGTTTTTT. Translated, it gives CAIREQGLGEKLFF. The rearrangement joins TRBV7-9 to TRBJ1-4; D is perhaps TRBD1 (6 bases). V lost 10 bases, J lost 8 bases, and 20 bases lay in between. The germline gives CDR1 SEHNR, CDR2 FQNEAQ (reference sequence). This CDR3 contains 14 residues.